One sample yielded the 19 T cell receptor beta chains listed below, sequenced in a study of cytomegalovirus exposure and HLA in healthy donors. Primers: 60 Vbeta forward and 13 Jbeta reverse. Here immunoSEQ multiplex PCR was the method, and the copy in TCRdb shows in-frame clones only, minus some. The data hold roughly 120,000 clones, with over 65% observed a single time. Sequencing was done on a sample of PBMCs. All receptors come from a woman aged 50 to 65 in good health and CMV-seropositive.

This clone has just one count. The chain uses TRBV5-1 and TRBJ2-7, with unresolved D. The CDR3 length is 14 residues. The germline CDR1 and CDR2 sequences are SGHRS and YFSETQ. V lost 3 bases to trimming and J lost 0 bases, with 10 bases between them. CDR3 sequence (DNA): TGCGCCAGCAGCTCGCAGACAAGCTCCTACGAGCAGTACTTC. Residues: CASSSQTSSYEQYF. The full variable domain, rest sourced from reference TRBV5-1 and TRBJ2-7, is KAGVTQTPRYLIKTRGQQVTLSCSPISGHRSVSWYQQTPGQGLQFLFEYFSETQRNKGNFPGRFSGRQFSNSRSEMNVSTLELGDSALYLCASSSQTSSYEQYFGPGTRLTVT.

The chain couples TRBV5-4 to TRBJ2-3; TRBD1 matches 8 bases. J gave up 4 bases and V 4 bases, and 8 bases lay outside the gene matches. Germline V gives CDR1 SGHNT, CDR2 YYREEE (reference sequence). This CDR3 comprises 15 residues. The CDR3 here is CASSPGQVLSDTQYF. The CDR3 region has the DNA TGTGCCAGCAGCCCGGGACAGGTATTGTCAGATACGCAGTATTTT.

This clone came up a few times. The V gene is TRBV7-2, the J gene TRBJ2-7; D may be TRBD2 (7 bases). The CDR3 is 15 amino acids. V was cut by 5 bases and J by 2 bases, with 16 bases left in between. Germline V gene data show CDR1 as SGHTA and CDR2 as FQGNSA. In nucleotides, the CDR3 is TGTGCCAGCAGCGCTAGGGGGAGGGGGACCTACGAGCAGTACTTC. Its translation: CASSARGRGTYEQYF.

This sequence joins TRBV9 and TRBJ1-3; D is ambiguous. CDR3 length equals 16 residues. Germline V gene lookup returns CDR1 SGDLS and CDR2 YYNGEE. V lost 0 bases and J 0 bases, leaving 10 bases between the germline ends. CDR3 bases: TGTGCCAGCAGCGTAGAGCCGGGAAGCTCTGGAAACACCATATATTTT. Protein: CASSVEPGSSGNTIYF.

This chain uses TRBV10-3 with TRBJ1-2; D gene uncertain. There are 16 residues in the CDR3. The V and J ends lost 2 bases and 7 bases respectively, with 20 bases between them. Looked up from germline, CDR1 is ENHRY and CDR2 is SYGVKD. The CDR3 DNA reads TGTGCCATCAGTGAGGCCTTAGCGGGAGATCAAGGTGGCTACACCTTC. Its translation is CAISEALAGDQGGYTF.

This clone occurred once. V is TRBV28 and J is TRBJ1-5; D may be TRBD1 (6 bases). Per germline, CDR1 MDHEN and CDR2 SYDVKM. V lost 8 bases and J 4 bases, leaving 15 bases between the germline ends. The CDR3 contains 14 residues. This CDR3 is CASANGGLNQPQHF. The DNA of the CDR3 is TGTGCCAGCGCCAACGGGGGGCTAAATCAGCCCCAGCATTTT. Full variable domain (remainder filled in from reference TRBV28 and TRBJ1-5): DVKVTQSSRYLVKRTGEKVFLECVQDMDHENMFWYRQDPGLGLRLIYFSYDVKMKEKGDIPEGYSVSREKKERFSLILESASTNQTSMYLCASANGGLNQPQHFGDGTRLSIL.

The chain is built from TRBV29-1 and TRBJ2-5; D is unclear. Trimming took 6 bases from V and 0 from J, leaving 8 bases between them. The germline V gene has CDR1 SQVTM and CDR2 ANQGSEA. The CDR3 totals 12 residues. The CDR3 loop reads CSVKRYQETQYF. As DNA, the CDR3 is TGCAGCGTGAAGAGGTACCAAGAGACCCAGTACTTC.

The chain carries TRBV5-5 and TRBJ1-5; a possible D gene is TRBD1 (5 bases). Germline V lookup: CDR1 SGHKS, CDR2 YYEKEE (reference sequence). The CDR3 is 14 residues long. Trimming took off 4 bases at V and 1 base at J, with 9 bases between the two ends. The CDR3 loop is CASSLQGSNQPQHF. In DNA, the CDR3 is TGTGCCAGCAGCCTTCAGGGAAGCAATCAGCCCCAGCATTTT.

The CDR3 DNA reads as TGTGCCAGCAGCTATACACAGGGCACTGAAGCTTTCTTT. Translation gives CASSYTQGTEAFF. The V gene is TRBV7-2, the J gene TRBJ1-1, with D possibly being TRBD1 (6 bases). The ends were cut back, 4 bases at V and 4 bases at J, with 10 bases in the middle. Germline loops: CDR1 SGHTA, CDR2 FQGNSA. CDR3 length equals 13 residues.

This clone was seen only once. This chain links TRBV19 with TRBJ2-5; the D gene is possibly TRBD1 (6 bases). Germline loops: CDR1 LNHDA, CDR2 SQIVND (reference sequence). This CDR3 region has 13 residues. Trimming took 3 bases from V and 3 from J, leaving 8 bases between them. CDR3 coding DNA: TGTGCCAGTAGTATGGCAGGGGAAGAGACCCAGTACTTC. Translated, it gives CASSMAGEETQYF.

The V gene is TRBV19, the J gene TRBJ2-2; 11 nucleotides align to TRBD2. CDR1 and CDR2 from the germline V gene are LNHDA and SQIVND (reference sequence). The CDR3 is 13 amino acids. The V and J ends lost 8 bases and 12 bases, in that order; junction bases with no gene match: 8. In DNA form, the CDR3 reads TGTGCCAGTGCAAATAGCGGGAGGGCTAAGCTGTTTTTT. It codes for CASANSGRAKLFF.

The chain links TRBV5-6 to TRBJ1-1, with a possible D match to TRBD1 (6 bases). CDR1 and CDR2 (germline): SGHDT, YYEEEE. V lost 2 bases and J 2 bases, leaving 19 bases between the germline ends. This CDR3 comprises 17 residues. CDR3 in DNA: TGTGCCAGCAGCTTTGGACAGCCCCTGGCGCCAAACACTGAAGCTTTCTTT. This encodes CASSFGQPLAPNTEAFF.

This clone appeared a single time. The rearrangement joins TRBV6-1 to TRBJ2-2, with 7 bases matching TRBD1. This CDR3 is built from 15 residues. J gave up 3 bases and V 5 bases, and 6 bases lay outside the gene matches. CDR1 MNHNS and CDR2 SASEGT come from the germline V gene. CDR3: CASSPITGDTGELFF. The DNA of the CDR3 is TGTGCCAGCAGTCCAATCACAGGGGACACCGGGGAGCTGTTTTTT.

The gene calls are TRBV4-3 and TRBJ2-1, with TRBD2 identical over 11 bases. The V gene's germline CDR1 is LGHNA and CDR2 YSLEER. The V segment lost 6 bases and the J segment 4 bases; nucleotides outside the gene matches: 5. CDR3 length: 15 residues. The CDR3 here is CASRLAGGPYNEQFF. CDR3 in DNA: TGCGCCAGCAGGTTAGCGGGGGGGCCATACAATGAGCAGTTCTTC.

The rearrangement uses TRBV29-1 and TRBJ1-1, with 8 bases identical to TRBD1. V lost 5 bases and J lost 1; bases outside the gene matches: 6. This CDR3 region has 14 residues. CDR1 SQVTM and CDR2 ANQGSEA come from the germline V gene. CDR3 coding DNA: TGCAGCGTTACCGTGGACAGGGCGAACACTGAAGCTTTCTTT. Translating gives CSVTVDRANTEAFF.

V is TRBV6-1 and J is TRBJ1-4; 7 bases map to TRBD1. Germline-derived CDR1 and CDR2 are MNHNS and SASEGT. The CDR3 sequence is 15 residues long. Losses at the gene ends were 10 bases for V and 0 bases for J; bases not matched to a gene: 8. As DNA, the CDR3 is TGTGCCACCCATCGACAGGGTGCAACTAATGAAAAACTGTTTTTT. The encoded protein is CATHRQGATNEKLFF.

This clone showed up just once. The CDR3, as DNA: TGCGCCAGCAGCCAAGATAGTGGTAGGACTAGCGGGACTCCTGACACAAAAGAGACCCAGTACTTC. Its protein product is CASSQDSGRTSGTPDTKETQYF. The J gene is TRBJ2-5, the V gene TRBV4-1, with 12 nucleotides matching TRBD2. After removal of 0 bases from V and 3 bases from J, the junction contained 20 bases not matched to a gene. Germline CDR1 MGHRA, CDR2 YSYEKL. The CDR3 runs 22 residues.

CDR3 residues: CASSFQDSVWQYF. The CDR3 nucleotides read TGTGCCAGCAGCTTTCAGGACAGCGTTTGGCAGTACTTC. The chain links TRBV7-9 to TRBJ2-7, with D maybe TRBD1 (6 bases). CDR1 and CDR2 from the germline V gene are SEHNR and FQNEAQ (reference sequence). With 3 bases removed from V and 9 bases from J, the gap between germline ends came to 15 bases. CDR3 size: 13 residues. The full variable domain, with the rest looked up from reference TRBV7-9 and TRBJ2-7, is DTGVSQNPRHKITKRGQNVTFRCDPISEHNRLYWYRQTLGQGPEFLTYFQNEAQLEKSRLLSDRFSAERPKGSFSTLEIQRTEQGDSAMYLCASSFQDSVWQYFGPGTRLTVT.

The CDR3 spells CASSEGQGGQKLFF. The CDR3 bases are TGTGCCAGCAGTGAAGGACAGGGTGGTCAAAAACTGTTTTTT. The chain couples TRBV6-1 to TRBJ1-4; 7 nucleotides line up with TRBD1. CDR1 is MNHNS and CDR2 is SASEGT in the germline V gene. After removal of 1 base from V and 9 bases from J, the junction contained 5 bases not matched to a gene. The CDR3 length is 14 residues.